Sample share makes the clone carrying this T cell receptor gamma chain large (0.1 to 1%). TCRdb reanalysed the RT-PCR reads with CATT. The table includes roughly 430 gamma-chain clones, roughly 14% detected once. V was pared by 3 bases and J by 5 bases, with 7 bases of the junction left unmatched. Per germline, CDR1 GITISATS and CDR2 ISYDGTV (reference sequence). The CDR3 consists of 17 residues. The data originate from a study of gammadelta T cells in human blood. The rearrangement joins TRGV9 to TRGJP. This TCR was sampled from a human donor. The sequencing input was Vgamma9Vdelta2 gamma-delta T cells from adult blood. DNA of the CDR3: TGTGCCTTGTGGGAGACCGATAAAGAGTTGGGCAAAAAAATCAAGGTATTT. This translates into CALWETDKELGKKIKVF.